Each of the 19 T cell receptor beta chains below was sequenced from the same sample in a study of shared T cell receptors in the human thymus. Repertoires were generated with immunoSEQ multiplex PCR, while TCRdb's copy carries only in-frame clones and drops some. This repertoire shows hundreds of thousands of clones, 88% found once; its top ten account for approximately 0.01%. The sample was also linked to a second study, of human thymus T cells.

Sequences were obtained from thymocytes. The receptor source for this set is a boy younger than two with a congenital heart defect.

CDR3 loop: CASSRMASGSNEQYF. In DNA, the CDR3 is TGTGCCAGTAGTAGGATGGCTAGCGGGAGCAACGAGCAGTACTTC. The gene calls are TRBV19 and TRBJ2-7; 10 nucleotides align to TRBD2. The CDR3 consists of 15 residues. CDR1 LNHDA and CDR2 SQIVND come from the germline V gene (reference sequence). With 4 bases clipped from V and 5 bases from J, the junction kept 8 bases outside the gene matches.

The chain joins TRBV4-3 to TRBJ2-1, with TRBD2 matching 16 bases. V lost 1 base, J lost 9 bases, and 12 bases stayed unmatched. The CDR3 covers 19 residues. From germline, CDR1 is LGHNA and CDR2 YSLEER. CDR3 in DNA: TGCGCCAGCAGCCAAGCTCTCGGGACTAGCGGGAGGGCCGGCGGTGAGCAGTTCTTC. The encoded protein is CASSQALGTSGRAGGEQFF.

The gene calls are TRBV6-1 and TRBJ1-2; 11 bases agree with TRBD1. Germline values: CDR1 MNHNS, CDR2 SASEGT. The CDR3 covers 14 residues. Trimming at V came to 2 bases and at J to 6 bases, leaving 2 bases not matched to a gene. The CDR3, as DNA: TGTGCCAGCAGTGAACCGGGACAGGGGGATGGCTACACCTTC. It translates to CASSEPGQGDGYTF.

The V call is TRBV5-1, the J call TRBJ2-1; TRBD2 matches at 12 bases. The CDR3 length is 18 residues. Germline V gene lookup returns CDR1 SGHRS and CDR2 YFSETQ. V was pared by 5 bases and J by 6 bases, with 15 bases of the junction left unmatched. The DNA of the CDR3 is TGCGCCAGCAGAAGGACTAGCGGGATCCCCATGGATCGCAATGAGCAGTTCTTC. Translated, it gives CASRRTSGIPMDRNEQFF. Combining the CDR3 with reference TRBV5-1 and TRBJ2-1 gives the whole variable domain KAGVTQTPRYLIKTRGQQVTLSCSPISGHRSVSWYQQTPGQGLQFLFEYFSETQRNKGNFPGRFSGRQFSNSRSEMNVSTLELGDSALYLCASRRTSGIPMDRNEQFFGPGTRLTVL.

CDR3 amino acids: CASSLDGGSSSNTGELFF. The CDR3 DNA reads TGTGCCAGCAGCTTGGACGGGGGTAGCTCCTCGAACACCGGGGAGCTGTTTTTT. The chain uses TRBV5-4 and TRBJ2-2; perhaps TRBD2 as D (6 bases). From germline, CDR1 is SGHNT and CDR2 YYREEE (reference sequence). This CDR3 spans 18 amino acids. Trimming pared 0 bases from V and 0 bases from J, leaving 15 bases between.

The chain has TRBV6-1 and TRBJ2-2; 14 bases match TRBD2. The J segment lost 6 bases and the V segment lost 3 bases, leaving 12 bases of the junction unmatched. The CDR3 extends over 19 amino acids. The germline V gene has CDR1 MNHNS and CDR2 SASEGT. The CDR3 coding sequence is TGTGCCAGCAGTGACGATACGGGACTAGCGGGAGTGGAGCCCGGGGAGCTGTTTTTT. Its protein is CASSDDTGLAGVEPGELFF.

V is TRBV5-1 and J is TRBJ2-1, with 7 bases that match TRBD2. V shed 3 bases, J shed 2 bases, and the junction held 14 bases outside the gene matches. The length of the CDR3 is 18 residues. The V gene's germline CDR1 is SGHRS and CDR2 YFSETQ. The CDR3 loop is CASSWAGELPVPYNEQFF. The DNA for the CDR3 is TGCGCCAGCAGCTGGGCGGGGGAACTACCCGTTCCCTACAATGAGCAGTTCTTC.

The chain links TRBV28 to TRBJ2-7, with TRBD1 matching 9 bases. This CDR3 is built from 16 residues. Losses at the gene ends were 5 bases for V and 3 bases for J; bases not matched to a gene: 11. Looked up from germline, CDR1 is MDHEN and CDR2 is SYDVKM. CDR3 nucleotides: TGTGCCAGCAGTAGTAGACCGGGACAGGGTCTCTACGAGCAGTACTTC. The encoded protein is CASSSRPGQGLYEQYF.

The chain recombines TRBV4-2 with TRBJ2-1; the match to TRBD2 covers 14 bases. Germline V gives CDR1 LGHNA, CDR2 YNFKEQ. The CDR3 totals 17 residues. J gave up 7 bases and V 4 bases, and 9 bases lay outside the gene matches. CDR3 bases: TGTGCCAGCAGCCTGCATCCCGGGACTAGCGGGAGAAATGAGCAGTTCTTC. Translated, it gives CASSLHPGTSGRNEQFF.

CDR3 protein: CASRRYPGQGPTYEQYF. CDR3 DNA: TGTGCCAGCAGACGGTACCCCGGACAGGGACCAACCTACGAGCAGTACTTC. The chain is built from TRBV2 and TRBJ2-7; the match to TRBD1 covers 8 bases. This CDR3 has 17 residues. V was clipped by 6 bases and J by 2 bases; unmatched bases: 15. CDR1 is SNHLY and CDR2 is FYNNEI in the germline V gene.

The J gene is TRBJ2-7, the V gene TRBV30; D may be TRBD1 (6 bases). In germline, CDR1 is GTSNPN, CDR2 SVGIG (reference sequence). The CDR3 sequence is 15 residues long. Trimming left V 3 bases short and J 0 bases short, with 15 bases between. The chain's CDR3 is CAWRGHRVSSYEQYF. In DNA form, the CDR3 reads TGTGCCTGGAGGGGTCACAGGGTGAGCTCCTACGAGCAGTACTTC.

This clone has more than one count but fewer than ten. The CDR3, as DNA: TGTGCCAGTGCTTCCGAGACTAGCACAGATACGCAGTATTTT. Translating gives CASASETSTDTQYF. V is TRBV19 and J is TRBJ2-3, with no clear D. CDR1 is LNHDA and CDR2 is SQIVND in the germline V gene (reference sequence). Deletions cut 8 bases from V and 0 bases from J, with 12 bases between. This CDR3 has 14 residues.

This chain joins TRBV19 and TRBJ2-7; 7 nucleotides align to TRBD2. The germline V gene has CDR1 LNHDA and CDR2 SQIVND (reference sequence). Losses at the gene ends were 3 bases for V and 0 bases for J; bases not matched to a gene: 5. The CDR3 sequence is 15 residues long. The DNA of the CDR3 is TGTGCCAGTAGTATTGGGGCTAGCGGCTCCTACGAGCAGTACTTC. Its protein is CASSIGASGSYEQYF.

The chain uses TRBV10-2 and TRBJ2-7; 8 bases align to TRBD2. Trimming took 3 bases from V and 0 from J; bases not matched to a gene: 4. The V gene's germline CDR1 is WSHSY and CDR2 SAAADI. The CDR3 loop spans 15 amino acids. The CDR3 spells CASSDPTSVSYEQYF. CDR3 bases: TGCGCCAGCAGTGACCCGACTAGCGTCTCCTACGAGCAGTACTTC.

The chain joins TRBV5-6 to TRBJ2-3, with D unresolved. The CDR3 sequence is 15 residues long. The ends were cut back, 1 base at V and 3 bases at J, with 12 bases in the middle. The germline V gene encodes CDR1 SGHDT and CDR2 YYEEEE. CDR3: CASSLFQASTDTQYF. CDR3 coding DNA: TGTGCCAGCAGCTTGTTTCAAGCGAGTACAGATACGCAGTATTTT.

The table lists this clone with a few counts. The chain joins TRBV6-4 to TRBJ1-5; TRBD1 agrees at 8 bases. The ends lost 8 bases at V and 2 bases at J; junction bases unmatched: 5. This CDR3 has 14 residues. Germline lookup yields CDR1 MRHNA and CDR2 SNTAGT. The CDR3 sequence is CASSDRDGNQPQHF. Written as DNA, the CDR3 is TGTGCCAGCTCGGACAGGGATGGCAATCAGCCCCAGCATTTT.

The V and J genes are TRBV4-3 and TRBJ2-3; the match to TRBD2 covers 14 bases. CDR1 LGHNA and CDR2 YSLEER come from the germline V gene. J lost 5 bases, V lost 1 base, and 5 bases had no gene match. The CDR3 covers 17 residues. The CDR3: CASSQVTSGRAIDTQYF. The CDR3 bases are TGCGCCAGCAGCCAAGTGACTAGCGGGAGGGCCATAGATACGCAGTATTTT.

This chain joins TRBV4-2 and TRBJ2-5; perhaps TRBD2 as D (5 bases). Germline CDR1 is LGHNA and CDR2 is YNFKEQ. V was pared by 0 bases and J by 2 bases, with 16 bases between. The CDR3 runs 17 residues. The CDR3 DNA follows: TGTGCCAGCAGCCAAGATAGAGAGAGGGTTTCACAAGAGACCCAGTACTTC. This codes for CASSQDRERVSQETQYF.

In this sample, this clone turned up once. This chain joins TRBV5-6 and TRBJ1-2; D is uncertain. Germline V gene data show CDR1 as SGHDT and CDR2 as YYEEEE. V shed 3 bases and J shed 7 bases, with 10 bases lying between them. The CDR3 contains 12 residues. The CDR3 coding sequence is TGTGCCAGCAGCTCCCAAGGGAGTGGCTACACCTTC. Encoded protein: CASSSQGSGYTF.